This is a list of T cell receptor beta chains from one sample in a study of blood T cell repertoires in COVID-19. Method: immunoSEQ multiplex PCR; TCRdb's copy keeps in-frame clones and lacks some. Of tens of thousands of clones listed, around three quarters were seen once; the top ten hold 28%. The sample taken for sequencing was peripheral blood. The receptors shown here come from a woman aged 80 or over with active or convalescent COVID-19. Both conserved end residues are part of each CDR3. The order of the fields is J gene, V gene, D gene, clone size, CDR3 DNA, CDR3 protein. The D gene is left open where the match is weak. Expanded clones are given a class, and other clones once, few, many or no size at all.

J gene: TRBJ2-1
V gene: TRBV5-1
D gene: NA
clone size: NA
CDR3 DNA: TGCGCCAGCACCCTGGCCCAGGGAACGGTGAATGAGCAGTTCTTC
CDR3 protein: CASTLAQGTVNEQFF

J gene: TRBJ2-2
V gene: TRBV7-9
D gene: NA
clone size: NA
CDR3 DNA: TGTGCCAGCACCAGCATCGCGGGGTACACCGGGGAGCTGTTTTTT
CDR3 protein: CASTSIAGYTGELFF

J gene: TRBJ2-2
V gene: TRBV11-2
D gene: NA
clone size: NA
CDR3 DNA: TGTGCCAGCAGCTTACAGGGAGGATTTGACGGGGAGCTGTTTTTT
CDR3 protein: CASSLQGGFDGELFF

J gene: TRBJ1-4
V gene: TRBV28
D gene: NA
clone size: NA
CDR3 DNA: TGTGCCAGCAGTTACCCGCCTGACATGGTGGCCAGGGAAAAACTGTTTTTT
CDR3 protein: CASSYPPDMVAREKLFF

J gene: TRBJ1-1
V gene: TRBV28
D gene: TRBD1
clone size: NA
CDR3 DNA: TGTGCCAGCAGTACCCGGGACAGGGGCACTGAAGCTTTCTTT
CDR3 protein: CASSTRDRGTEAFF

J gene: TRBJ2-3
V gene: TRBV7-6
D gene: TRBD2
clone size: NA
CDR3 DNA: TGTGCCAGCAGTTCTAGCGGGGGGGTCACAGATACGCAGTATTTT
CDR3 protein: CASSSSGGVTDTQYF

J gene: TRBJ1-3
V gene: TRBV13
D gene: TRBD1
clone size: NA
CDR3 DNA: TGTGCCAGCCTGGTCGGGGACAGGACTGACTCTGGAAACACCATATATTTT
CDR3 protein: CASLVGDRTDSGNTIYF

J gene: TRBJ1-3
V gene: TRBV5-6
D gene: TRBD1
clone size: NA
CDR3 DNA: TGTGCCAGCAGCTTTCCAGGGGGCGACTCTGGAAACACCATATATTTT
CDR3 protein: CASSFPGGDSGNTIYF

J gene: TRBJ2-7
V gene: TRBV29-1
D gene: NA
clone size: few
CDR3 DNA: TGCAGCGTCGCGGACCGTGAGGGGGACGAGCAGTACTTC
CDR3 protein: CSVADREGDEQYF

J gene: TRBJ2-3
V gene: TRBV11-2
D gene: NA
clone size: once
CDR3 DNA: TGTGCCAGCAGCTTAGGCGGCGGGGAAGATACGCAGTATTTT
CDR3 protein: CASSLGGGEDTQYF

J gene: TRBJ1-3
V gene: TRBV10-3
D gene: NA
clone size: NA
CDR3 DNA: TGTGCCATCAGCTTTGGAAACACCATATATTTT
CDR3 protein: CAISFGNTIYF

J gene: TRBJ2-1
V gene: TRBV2
D gene: TRBD2
clone size: NA
CDR3 DNA: TGTGCCAGCAGTGGGGGAATAGCGGGTCCCGGGTACAATGAGCAGTTCTTC
CDR3 protein: CASSGGIAGPGYNEQFF

J gene: TRBJ1-6
V gene: TRBV7-8
D gene: NA
clone size: NA
CDR3 DNA: TGTGCCAGCAGCTTAAGGTCAGGGGATAATTCACCCCTCCACTTT
CDR3 protein: CASSLRSGDNSPLHF

J gene: TRBJ2-1
V gene: TRBV2
D gene: NA
clone size: once
CDR3 DNA: TGTGCCAGCAGGCCCGGGGGCTCCTACAATGAGCAGTTCTTC
CDR3 protein: CASRPGGSYNEQFF

J gene: TRBJ1-1
V gene: TRBV5-4
D gene: TRBD1
clone size: once
CDR3 DNA: TGTGCCAGCAGCTCGGGACAGGGGGCGAACACTGAAGCTTTCTTT
CDR3 protein: CASSSGQGANTEAFF

J gene: TRBJ1-2
V gene: TRBV28
D gene: TRBD1
clone size: NA
CDR3 DNA: TGTGCCAGCAGTTTAGGGGACAGGGGTTTGGTCATTGGCTACACCTTC
CDR3 protein: CASSLGDRGLVIGYTF

J gene: TRBJ2-4
V gene: TRBV6-5
D gene: NA
clone size: few
CDR3 DNA: TGTGCCAGCAGAAACAGGGATGGTGGTGAAAACATTCAGTACTTC
CDR3 protein: CASRNRDGGENIQYF

J gene: TRBJ1-5
V gene: TRBV18
D gene: NA
clone size: NA
CDR3 DNA: TGTGCCAGCTCACCCAGCCAGGGTTTCAATCAGCCCCAGCATTTT
CDR3 protein: CASSPSQGFNQPQHF

J gene: TRBJ2-7
V gene: TRBV6-1
D gene: NA
clone size: once
CDR3 DNA: TGTGCCAGCAGCCTAGTTGGCTACGAGCAGTACTTC
CDR3 protein: CASSLVGYEQYF

J gene: TRBJ2-5
V gene: TRBV3-1/TRBV3-2
D gene: TRBD2
clone size: few
CDR3 DNA: TGTGCCAGCAGCCAGTACCTAGCGGAGCAAGAGACCCAGTACTTC
CDR3 protein: CASSQYLAEQETQYF

J gene: TRBJ2-1
V gene: TRBV19
D gene: NA
clone size: NA
CDR3 DNA: TGTGCCAGTAGTATAGACCTTGACAGTAGCTCCTACAATGAGCAGTTCTTC
CDR3 protein: CASSIDLDSSSYNEQFF

J gene: TRBJ2-5
V gene: TRBV27
D gene: TRBD1
clone size: NA
CDR3 DNA: TGTGCCAGCAGTTTAAGGTTGGGACAGGGTCGGTACCAAGAGACCCAGTACTTC
CDR3 protein: CASSLRLGQGRYQETQYF

J gene: TRBJ2-1
V gene: TRBV9
D gene: TRBD2
clone size: NA
CDR3 DNA: TGTGCCAGCAGCGGTAGTAGCGGGGGATTGAATGAGCAGTTCTTC
CDR3 protein: CASSGSSGGLNEQFF

J gene: TRBJ1-5
V gene: TRBV18
D gene: TRBD1
clone size: NA
CDR3 DNA: TGTGCCAGCTCCAAGACAGGGGCGGGCAATCAGCCCCAGCATTTT
CDR3 protein: CASSKTGAGNQPQHF

J gene: TRBJ1-5
V gene: TRBV7-8
D gene: NA
clone size: NA
CDR3 DNA: TGTGCCAGCAGCTTAGTAACAGGCCTTCAAAATCAGCCCCAGCATTTT
CDR3 protein: CASSLVTGLQNQPQHF

J gene: TRBJ2-5
V gene: TRBV7-2
D gene: TRBD1
clone size: NA
CDR3 DNA: TGTGCCAGCAGCTTAAGGGGACAGGGAAACCAAGAGACCCAGTACTTC
CDR3 protein: CASSLRGQGNQETQYF

J gene: TRBJ2-1
V gene: TRBV6-5
D gene: NA
clone size: NA
CDR3 DNA: TGTGCCAGCAGTTACTTGGACACTTACAATGAGCAGTTCTTC
CDR3 protein: CASSYLDTYNEQFF

J gene: TRBJ2-7
V gene: TRBV4-3
D gene: NA
clone size: NA
CDR3 DNA: TGCGCCAGCAGCCAATCCCTGATGGGACTGGCAGCCTACGAGCAGTACTTC
CDR3 protein: CASSQSLMGLAAYEQYF

J gene: TRBJ2-7
V gene: TRBV5-6
D gene: NA
clone size: NA
CDR3 DNA: TGTGCCAGCAGCTTGGGCGGCTCTTTCGAGCAGTACTTC
CDR3 protein: CASSLGGSFEQYF

J gene: TRBJ2-3
V gene: TRBV6-2/TRBV6-3
D gene: TRBD2
clone size: NA
CDR3 DNA: TGTGCCAGCAGTTGGGCGGGGGACCTGGTTCTAGATACGCAGTATTTT
CDR3 protein: CASSWAGDLVLDTQYF

J gene: TRBJ1-2
V gene: TRBV27
D gene: NA
clone size: NA
CDR3 DNA: TGTGCCAGCAGTTTTGGAGGGCTCTATGGCTACACCTTC
CDR3 protein: CASSFGGLYGYTF

J gene: TRBJ1-2
V gene: TRBV7-9
D gene: NA
clone size: few
CDR3 DNA: TGTGCCAGCAGCTCCTCCCAGGGCCATGGCTACACCTTC
CDR3 protein: CASSSSQGHGYTF

J gene: TRBJ2-7
V gene: TRBV4-1
D gene: TRBD1
clone size: NA
CDR3 DNA: TGCGCCAGCAGCCAAGAAGCGGGACAGGGGGTTGAAACCTCCTACGAGCAGTACTTC
CDR3 protein: CASSQEAGQGVETSYEQYF

J gene: TRBJ2-5
V gene: TRBV5-8
D gene: NA
clone size: NA
CDR3 DNA: TGTGCCAGCAGCCCTCGACTAAGCCCCCAAGAGACCCAGTACTTC
CDR3 protein: CASSPRLSPQETQYF

J gene: TRBJ1-2
V gene: TRBV19
D gene: NA
clone size: few
CDR3 DNA: TGTGCCAGTAGTATCACGCGGGGTGGCTACACCTTC
CDR3 protein: CASSITRGGYTF

J gene: TRBJ1-6
V gene: TRBV7-9
D gene: NA
clone size: once
CDR3 DNA: TGTGCCAGCAGCTTAGGGGTCTCGGGTTCACCCCTCCACTTT
CDR3 protein: CASSLGVSGSPLHF

J gene: TRBJ2-3
V gene: TRBV10-1
D gene: NA
clone size: NA
CDR3 DNA: TGCGCCAGCAGTACTACAGATACGCAGTATTTT
CDR3 protein: CASSTTDTQYF

J gene: TRBJ2-5
V gene: TRBV2
D gene: NA
clone size: NA
CDR3 DNA: TGTGCCAGCGTACGCCGGGAGACCCAGTACTTC
CDR3 protein: CASVRRETQYF

J gene: TRBJ2-1
V gene: TRBV7-2
D gene: TRBD2
clone size: once
CDR3 DNA: TGTGCCAGCAGCTTAGCGGCGGGAGGAATGTTAGTAAATGAGCAGTTCTTC
CDR3 protein: CASSLAAGGMLVNEQFF

J gene: TRBJ1-1
V gene: TRBV6-2/TRBV6-3
D gene: NA
clone size: NA
CDR3 DNA: TGTGCCAGCAGCCCTAACACAGGTGAAGCTTTCTTT
CDR3 protein: CASSPNTGEAFF

J gene: TRBJ1-6
V gene: TRBV5-1
D gene: TRBD1
clone size: NA
CDR3 DNA: TGCGCCAGCAGCTTGGCCCTGGGACAGGGGACAGGGAATTCACCCCTCCACTTT
CDR3 protein: CASSLALGQGTGNSPLHF

J gene: TRBJ1-2
V gene: TRBV27
D gene: NA
clone size: NA
CDR3 DNA: TGTGCCAGCAGTTCTTCACTGGTCCCCTATGGCTACACCTTC
CDR3 protein: CASSSSLVPYGYTF

J gene: TRBJ2-3
V gene: TRBV5-4
D gene: TRBD1
clone size: few
CDR3 DNA: TGTGCCAGCAGCCTAGATCCACAGGGGGCTTCGAGCACAGATACGCAGTATTTT
CDR3 protein: CASSLDPQGASSTDTQYF

J gene: TRBJ1-1
V gene: TRBV3-1/TRBV3-2
D gene: NA
clone size: NA
CDR3 DNA: TGTGCCAGCAGCTACTATACTGAAGCTTTCTTT
CDR3 protein: CASSYYTEAFF

J gene: TRBJ2-5
V gene: TRBV19
D gene: TRBD2
clone size: NA
CDR3 DNA: TGTGCCAGTAGTATAAGCGGGGCGCAAGAGACCCAGTACTTC
CDR3 protein: CASSISGAQETQYF

J gene: TRBJ2-2
V gene: TRBV5-1
D gene: TRBD1
clone size: once
CDR3 DNA: TGCGCCAGCAGCACGGACAGGGCTGGGGAGCTGTTTTTT
CDR3 protein: CASSTDRAGELFF

J gene: TRBJ1-2
V gene: TRBV6-4
D gene: TRBD1
clone size: few
CDR3 DNA: TGTGCCAGCAGTCCACGAACGGGACAGGGTTTGGTAGGCGGCTACACCTTC
CDR3 protein: CASSPRTGQGLVGGYTF